This T cell receptor beta chain was captured in a study of blood T cells in healthy people across ages. A J-beta primer mix and a sample-barcoded 5' primer were used in a second PCR of about 7 to 11 cycles. In TCRdb, the 5' RACE reads were re-called with MiXCR into one record per CDR3 protein. In the table there are roughly 800,000 distinct CDR3 sequences, about three fifths of which are singletons. The germline gives CDR1 DFQATT, CDR2 SNEGSKA (reference sequence). CDR3 length equals 14 residues. J was trimmed by 0 bases and V by 6 bases; bases with no gene match: 8. Comments on this clonotype: Its specificity is not known.

Study-wide points: There was a strong correlation between TCR beta diversity and naive T cell percentage.

The sample consisted of blood. The rearrangement joins TRBV20-1 to TRBJ2-7; the match to TRBD2 covers 7 bases. This receptor was identified in a man between 25 and 39 years old in good health. CDR3 in DNA: TGCAGTGCCCCGCTAGCGGTAAGCTCCTACGAGCAGTACTTC. Amino acids: CSAPLAVSSYEQYF.